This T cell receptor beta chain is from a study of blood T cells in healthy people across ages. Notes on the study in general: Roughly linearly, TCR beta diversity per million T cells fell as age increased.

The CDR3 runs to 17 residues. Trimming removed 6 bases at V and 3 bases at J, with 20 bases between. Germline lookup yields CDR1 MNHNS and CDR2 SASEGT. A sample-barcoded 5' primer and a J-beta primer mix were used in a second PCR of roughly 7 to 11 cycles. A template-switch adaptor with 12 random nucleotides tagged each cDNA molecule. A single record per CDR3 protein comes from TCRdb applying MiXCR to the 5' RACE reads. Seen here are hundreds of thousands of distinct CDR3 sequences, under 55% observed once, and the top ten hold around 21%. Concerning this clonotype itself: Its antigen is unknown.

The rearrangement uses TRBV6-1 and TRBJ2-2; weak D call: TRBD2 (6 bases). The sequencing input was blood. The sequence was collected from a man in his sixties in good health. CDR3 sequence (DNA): TGTGCCAGCAGCCCAGGAAGAAGCGGAGGGGACACCGGGGAGCTGTTTTTT. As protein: CASSPGRSGGDTGELFF.